Ten or more counts support the clone carrying this TCR beta chain. Its antigen is not identified. The data were taken from a study of shared clonotypes between healthy human individuals. Points from the study as a whole: The study generally estimated greater richness for naive than memory subsets. Non-shared clonotypes had lower generation probabilities than those shared by all four donors.

The protocol was immunoSEQ multiplex PCR, while the TCRdb copy is restricted to in-frame clones and leaves out a portion. The sample holds about 1 million clones, around 76% seen once. The germline V gene has CDR1 PRHDT and CDR2 FYEKMQ (reference sequence). V lost 6 bases to trimming and J lost 1 base; unmatched junction nucleotides: 11. This CDR3 has 16 amino acids. This TCR came from a man aged 18 to 29 in good health. The V gene is TRBV13, the J gene TRBJ2-5; 7 nucleotides agree with TRBD1. The sample was memory CD4+ T cells sorted from blood. The subset was: CD45RA-negative fraction. CDR3: CASRRTGTALQETQYF. DNA for the CDR3: TGTGCCAGCAGAAGAACCGGGACAGCACTCCAAGAGACCCAGTACTTC.